One and the same sample provided the 25 T cell receptor beta chains below, sequenced in a study of response to subunit inactivated influenza vaccine. MiXCR was run by TCRdb on the RT-PCR reads, yielding one entry per CDR3 protein. The profile covers around 750,000 distinct CDR3 sequences, with 21% appearing a single time and roughly 10% taken by the ten largest. Sequencing used PBMCs from blood, obtained 4 to 6 days after vaccination. These receptor sequences come from a man between 50 and 59 years old who received an inactivated influenza vaccine.

The chain couples TRBV7-9 to TRBJ2-7, with a tentative D call TRBD1 (5 bases). Germline CDR1 SEHNR, CDR2 FQNEAQ (reference sequence). V was cut by 3 bases and J by 2 bases, with 11 bases left in between. CDR3 size: 14 residues. CDR3 protein: CASSLGPGTYEQYF. In nucleotides, the CDR3 is TGTGCCAGCAGCTTGGGGCCAGGGACCTACGAGCAGTACTTC.

The chain employs TRBV7-2 and TRBJ2-2, with unresolved D. The CDR3 has 15 amino acids. V was cut by 5 bases and J by 0 bases, with 10 bases left in between. Germline V gene data show CDR1 as SGHTA and CDR2 as FQGNSA. CDR3 region: CASSRTDTNTGELFF. CDR3 nucleotide sequence: TGTGCCAGCAGCCGGACGGATACGAACACCGGGGAGCTGTTTTTT.

The gene calls are TRBV15 and TRBJ2-1, with a tentative D call TRBD2 (5 bases). The CDR3 is 15 residues long. Germline V gives CDR1 LNHNV, CDR2 YYDKDF (reference sequence). Trimming pared 1 base from V and 2 bases from J, leaving 9 bases between. The CDR3 coding sequence is TGTGCCACCAGCAGAGTATCGGGGACCTACAATGAGCAGTTCTTC. Protein: CATSRVSGTYNEQFF.

The V call is TRBV29-1, the J call TRBJ2-7, with TRBD2 matching 11 bases. The CDR3 spans 14 residues. Germline CDR1 reads SQVTM; CDR2 reads ANQGSEA. V gave up 7 bases and J gave up 3 bases; unmatched junction bases: 8. The CDR3: CSAKSGTSGYEQYF. The CDR3 coding sequence is TGCAGCGCTAAGTCCGGGACTAGCGGCTACGAGCAGTACTTC.

The chain employs TRBV20-1 and TRBJ2-5; D may be TRBD1 (6 bases). The CDR3 covers 15 residues. V lost 5 bases and J lost 0, with 16 bases in between. Germline CDR1 and CDR2: DFQATT and SNEGSKA (reference sequence). The CDR3 sequence is CSAEGDPRYQETQYF. The DNA of the CDR3 is TGCAGTGCTGAGGGGGACCCGAGGTACCAAGAGACCCAGTACTTC.

This clonotype was counted only a few times. This chain uses TRBV25-1 with TRBJ2-7; the D is unclear. The V gene lost 5 bases and the J gene lost 5 bases, with 16 bases spanning the gap. The CDR3 is 14 amino acids. Germline V CDR1 and CDR2: MGHDK, SYGVNS. The CDR3 protein is CASSSIGLPDEQYF. The CDR3 DNA is TGTGCCAGCAGTTCTATTGGCCTCCCGGACGAGCAGTACTTC.

This clonotype turned up a few times. The genes are TRBV20-1 and TRBJ2-3; D gene ambiguous. V was trimmed by 6 bases and J by 6 bases, leaving 13 bases between them. The CDR3 is made up of 12 amino acids. Germline V CDR1 and CDR2: DFQATT, SNEGSKA (reference sequence). The DNA of the CDR3 is TGCAGTGCCCCGTTTGCCGGGGATACGCAGTATTTT. It yields the protein CSAPFAGDTQYF.

In this sample, this clonotype turned up a few times. This chain joins TRBV11-2 and TRBJ2-3; D is unclear. Germline V gene lookup returns CDR1 SGHAT and CDR2 FQNNGV. V was trimmed by 0 bases and J by 4 bases, leaving 8 bases between them. This CDR3 comprises 14 residues. CDR3 loop: CASSLDISSDTQYF. CDR3 sequence (DNA): TGTGCCAGCAGCTTAGATATTAGTTCAGATACGCAGTATTTT. Full variable domain (outside the CDR3, taken from reference TRBV11-2 and TRBJ2-3): EAGVAQSPRYKIIEKRQSVAFWCNPISGHATLYWYQQILGQGPKLLIQFQNNGVVDDSQLPKDRFSAERLKGVDSTLKIQPAKLEDSAVYLCASSLDISSDTQYFGPGTRLTVL.

This chain joins TRBV28 and TRBJ2-7; 8 nucleotides match TRBD1. This CDR3 spans 14 amino acids. V lost 6 bases, J lost 3 bases, and 7 bases stayed unmatched. CDR1 is MDHEN and CDR2 is SYDVKM in the germline V gene. DNA of the CDR3: TGTGCCAGCAGGCTATCCGGACAGGGCTACGAGCAGTACTTC. Translating it yields CASRLSGQGYEQYF.

This clonotype was observed a handful of times. The chain has TRBV25-1 and TRBJ1-6; a possible D gene is TRBD1 (5 bases). CDR1 MGHDK and CDR2 SYGVNS come from the germline V gene. Trimming removed 1 base from V and 5 bases from J, with 9 bases in between. This CDR3 is built from 15 residues. The CDR3 loop is CASSESGTHNSPLHF. CDR3 DNA sequence: TGTGCCAGCAGTGAATCAGGGACCCATAATTCACCCCTCCACTTT.

This clonotype turned up a few times. The chain employs TRBV25-1 and TRBJ2-5; TRBD1 aligns across 7 bases. This CDR3 is 15 amino acids long. V lost 4 bases, J lost 0 bases, and 5 bases stayed unmatched. Germline V gives CDR1 MGHDK, CDR2 SYGVNS. CDR3 protein: CASSGRDSYQETQYF. In DNA, the CDR3 is TGTGCCAGCAGTGGACGGGACAGTTACCAAGAGACCCAGTACTTC.

The CDR3 loop is CASSWEGRGAIYNEQFF. CDR3 bases: TGCGCCAGCAGCTGGGAGGGGCGGGGGGCTATCTACAATGAGCAGTTCTTC. This chain joins TRBV5-1 and TRBJ2-1; 8 bases are shared with TRBD2. Trimming took 3 bases from V and 3 from J; bases not matched to a gene: 11. The CDR3 length is 17 residues. Germline CDR1 reads SGHRS; CDR2 reads YFSETQ.

This clonotype has at least ten counts. The V gene is TRBV7-6, the J gene TRBJ2-5, with D uncertain. The length of the CDR3 is 16 residues. The germline V gene encodes CDR1 SGHVS and CDR2 FNYEAQ. Trimming removed 2 bases at V and 0 bases at J, with 13 bases between. DNA for the CDR3: TGTGCCAGCAGCTTAAGATCCCCCAGTAACCAAGAGACCCAGTACTTC. This encodes CASSLRSPSNQETQYF.

The table lists this clonotype with a few counts. The rearrangement uses TRBV5-1 and TRBJ2-7; 9 bases line up with TRBD1. Germline V lookup: CDR1 SGHRS, CDR2 YFSETQ. The CDR3 runs to 14 residues. Germline trimming cut 3 bases from V and 3 bases from J; bases unmatched to any gene: 4. Here the CDR3 DNA reads TGCGCCAGCAGCTATACAGGGGGCGGCTACGAGCAGTACTTC. It codes for CASSYTGGGYEQYF.

A word on this clonotype: The junction differs from germline at one of its ends, possibly a read error. The chain couples TRBV9 to TRBJ2-3; perhaps TRBD1 as D (6 bases). The CDR3 length is 14 residues. Germline V gene lookup returns CDR1 SGDLS and CDR2 YYNGEE. The CDR3 sequence is CASCVGQYTDTQYF. The CDR3, as DNA: TGTGCCAGCTGCGTTGGACAGTACACAGATACGCAGTATTTT.

The chain combines TRBV29-1 with TRBJ1-2; TRBD1 might be the D (6 bases). CDR3 length: 10 residues. The V gene's germline CDR1 is SQVTM and CDR2 ANQGSEA. Deletions cut 5 bases from V and 5 bases from J, with 6 bases between. Here the CDR3 DNA reads TGCAGCGTTAGGGGGTATGGCTACACCTTC. Its protein product is CSVRGYGYTF.

This clonotype was counted only a few times. The CDR3 region has the DNA TGTGCCAGCAGCTCACGGCGGGGGGGCAATGAGCAGTTCTTC. It yields the protein CASSSRRGGNEQFF. The chain joins TRBV7-2 to TRBJ2-1, with 9 nucleotides matching TRBD2. The CDR3 totals 14 residues. The V segment lost 4 bases and the J segment 6 bases; nucleotides outside the gene matches: 4. Germline assignment: CDR1 SGHTA and CDR2 FQGNSA.

This clonotype was observed a handful of times. V gene TRBV29-1 combines with J gene TRBJ2-5; 7 bases map to TRBD2. The CDR3 totals 13 residues. The junction had 8 bases not matched to a gene; V was cut back by 5 bases and J by 5 bases. Per the germline V gene, CDR1 is SQVTM and CDR2 is ANQGSEA. The CDR3 reads CSVPGLVVETQYF. The CDR3 nucleotides read TGCAGCGTTCCCGGACTAGTTGTCGAGACCCAGTACTTC.

The V call is TRBV6-1, the J call TRBJ1-1; TRBD1 might be the D (6 bases). Germline CDR1 is MNHNS and CDR2 is SASEGT. The V gene lost 7 bases and the J gene lost 1 base, with 13 bases spanning the gap. This CDR3 spans 14 amino acids. The CDR3, as DNA: TGTGCCAGCATCTTTTTAGGGGGGAACACTGAAGCTTTCTTT. Its protein is CASIFLGGNTEAFF.

In this sample, this clonotype turned up a few times. The genes are TRBV29-1 and TRBJ1-2; tentatively, D is TRBD1 (6 bases). Germline V gene data show CDR1 as SQVTM and CDR2 as ANQGSEA. The CDR3 is 14 residues long. Between the trimmed V and J ends, which lost 3 bases and 3 bases, there was a span of 14 bases. The CDR3 sequence is CSVDPKDSYYGYTF. The DNA for the CDR3 is TGCAGCGTTGACCCCAAGGACAGTTACTATGGCTACACCTTC.

This sequence joins TRBV3-1 and TRBJ2-7; TRBD1 matches 7 bases. V lost 4 bases and J lost 5; bases outside the gene matches: 5. This CDR3 spans 13 amino acids. Germline V gives CDR1 LGHDT, CDR2 YNNKEL (reference sequence). CDR3 DNA sequence: TGTGCCAGCAGCCCCGACAGGGTACACGAGCAGTACTTC. Translation gives CASSPDRVHEQYF.

This clonotype was detected many times. This sequence joins TRBV4-2 and TRBJ2-7; no clear D gene. Germline loops: CDR1 LGHNA, CDR2 YNFKEQ. V was shortened by 1 base and J by 7 bases, with 8 bases between the two germline ends. This CDR3 has 12 amino acids. The CDR3 loop reads CASSQASSEQYF. The CDR3 DNA reads as TGTGCCAGCAGCCAAGCCTCTAGTGAGCAGTACTTC.

This clonotype was seen repeatedly, ten times or more. The chain couples TRBV20-1 to TRBJ2-5; 7 bases map to TRBD1. Germline V gives CDR1 DFQATT, CDR2 SNEGSKA (reference sequence). V gave up 1 base and J gave up 4 bases; unmatched junction bases: 3. The CDR3 sequence is 13 residues long. DNA of the CDR3: TGCAGTGCTAGAGGCAACAGGGGAGAGACCCAGTACTTC. This gives the protein CSARGNRGETQYF.

The chain couples TRBV5-1 to TRBJ2-3, with 9 bases lining up with TRBD2. CDR1 and CDR2 (germline): SGHRS, YFSETQ. This CDR3 is 16 amino acids long. The ends lost 0 bases at V and 1 base at J; junction bases unmatched: 3. This CDR3 is CASSLGRGGGTDTQYF. CDR3 bases: TGCGCCAGCAGCTTGGGGCGCGGGGGGGGCACAGATACGCAGTATTTT. Full variable domain (missing parts from reference TRBV5-1 and TRBJ2-3): KAGVTQTPRYLIKTRGQQVTLSCSPISGHRSVSWYQQTPGQGLQFLFEYFSETQRNKGNFPGRFSGRQFSNSRSEMNVSTLELGDSALYLCASSLGRGGGTDTQYFGPGTRLTVL.

This clonotype was seen a handful of times. This chain joins TRBV7-2 and TRBJ1-2; D remains ambiguous. Germline-derived CDR1 and CDR2 are SGHTA and FQGNSA. Deletions cut 10 bases from V and 6 bases from J, with 12 bases between. The CDR3 contains 11 residues. The CDR3 spells CAIWQGDGYTF. For the CDR3, the DNA is TGTGCCATCTGGCAAGGAGATGGCTACACCTTC.